This TCR beta chain was recorded in a study of blood T cell repertoires in COVID-19. For the study at large: Both acute and convalescent COVID-19 samples were obtained from the United States, Italy and Spain. Sources were T cells, B-cell-depleted T cells, or PBMCs; the material itself was cDNA or gDNA.

Trimming at V came to 5 bases and at J to 4 bases, leaving 1 base not matched to a gene. The CDR3 runs to 12 residues. Authors' data handling: The authors estimated nucleated cell counts from reference gene primer amplification. Libraries were prepared by immunoSEQ multiplex PCR; TCRdb keeps only in-frame clonotypes and omits some of them. That table furnishes V, J and clone size, whereas the DNA furnished D and trimming. The table lists 200,000 to 300,000 clones, about 87% of them singletons. Material for sequencing was peripheral blood. The receptor comes from a woman in her fifties or sixties with acute or convalescent COVID-19. The rearrangement joins TRBV12-3 or TRBV12-4 to TRBJ1-2, with 7 bases fitting TRBD1. CDR3 protein: CASSGTAYGYTF. Here the CDR3 DNA reads TGTGCCAGCAGTGGGACAGCCTATGGCTACACCTTC.